Below, 17 T cell receptor beta chains from the same sample are listed, as sequenced in a study of shared clonotypes between healthy human individuals. Profiling relied on immunoSEQ multiplex PCR, and the TCRdb table lists in-frame clones only, not all of them. The sample lists some 2,500,000 clones, 85% to 95% seen once, with 0.37% in the top ten. Sequencing input: naive CD4+ T cells from PBMCs. The subset: CD45RA+ positively selected. The receptors originated from a young man in good health. Some clones in this sample may be carry-over from other donors' samples.

This clone has only a few counts. The V and J genes are TRBV5-1 and TRBJ1-1; weak D call: TRBD1 (5 bases). V was cut by 0 bases and J by 11 bases, with 11 bases left in between. This CDR3 spans 12 amino acids. The germline CDR1 and CDR2 sequences are SGHRS and YFSETQ. CDR3 protein: CASSLEGPGAFF. CDR3 DNA sequence: TGCGCCAGCAGCTTGGAGGGGCCTGGGGCTTTCTTT.

V usage is TRBV7-2 and J usage is TRBJ1-2; 9 nucleotides match TRBD1. Germline values: CDR1 SGHTA, CDR2 FQGNSA. This CDR3 has 16 amino acids. V was clipped by 5 bases and J by 4 bases; unmatched bases: 11. As DNA, the CDR3 is TGTGCCAGCAGCCCTTCTTGGGGACAGGGAACCTATGGCTACACCTTC. It yields the protein CASSPSWGQGTYGYTF.

The chain carries TRBV9 and TRBJ2-2, with 8 bases matching TRBD2. The germline V gene encodes CDR1 SGDLS and CDR2 YYNGEE. V shed 0 bases and J 5 bases; nucleotides not matched to a gene: 18. The CDR3 is made up of 20 amino acids. This chain's CDR3 is CASSVGASGSPRWRTGELFF. The CDR3 DNA reads as TGTGCCAGCAGCGTAGGTGCCAGCGGGAGTCCCCGGTGGCGGACCGGGGAGCTGTTTTTT. The full variable domain, with the rest looked up from reference TRBV9 and TRBJ2-2, is DSGVTQTPKHLITATGQRVTLRCSPRSGDLSVYWYQQSLDQGLQFLIQYYNGEERAKGNILERFSAQQFPDLHSELNLSSLELGDSALYFCASSVGASGSPRWRTGELFFGEGSRLTVL.

The chain combines TRBV29-1 with TRBJ1-2; 8 bases map to TRBD1. Per the germline V gene, CDR1 is SQVTM and CDR2 is ANQGSEA. The CDR3 consists of 15 residues. V lost 6 bases to trimming and J lost 4 bases; unmatched junction nucleotides: 13. The CDR3 DNA reads TGCAGCGTGACCGGGACAGGCGGGACTTTCTATGGCTACACCTTC. This gives the protein CSVTGTGGTFYGYTF.

With respect to this clone: This CDR3 is also generated by other DNA sequences in the sample. The chain recombines TRBV7-9 with TRBJ2-3, with TRBD1 matching over 9 bases. Germline V lookup: CDR1 SEHNR, CDR2 FQNEAQ (reference sequence). The CDR3 runs 15 residues. The J segment lost 3 bases and the V segment lost 4 bases, leaving 5 bases of the junction unmatched. For the CDR3, the DNA is TGTGCCAGCAGCTCCGGGACAGGGTCAACAGATACGCAGTATTTT. This codes for CASSSGTGSTDTQYF. The whole variable domain, filled in from reference TRBV7-9 and TRBJ2-3, reads DTGVSQNPRHKITKRGQNVTFRCDPISEHNRLYWYRQTLGQGPEFLTYFQNEAQLEKSRLLSDRFSAERPKGSFSTLEIQRTEQGDSAMYLCASSSGTGSTDTQYFGPGTRLTVL.

This clone appeared a single time. The sample holds other DNA sequences that translate to the same CDR3. V gene TRBV5-1 combines with J gene TRBJ1-1; 8 nucleotides match TRBD1. The germline V gene encodes CDR1 SGHRS and CDR2 YFSETQ. Losses at the gene ends were 0 bases for V and 4 bases for J; bases not matched to a gene: 2. The CDR3 runs 14 residues. This chain's CDR3 is CASSLEDRATEAFF. The CDR3, as DNA: TGCGCCAGCAGCTTGGAGGACAGGGCCACTGAAGCTTTCTTT.

A single count supports this clone. The V call is TRBV5-1, the J call TRBJ2-5; 16 nucleotides line up with TRBD2. Germline V gene sequence: CDR1 SGHRS, CDR2 YFSETQ. V shed 4 bases and J 4 bases; nucleotides not matched to a gene: 7. This CDR3 has 17 amino acids. In DNA form, the CDR3 reads TGCGCCAGCAGCATGGGACTAGCGGGAGGGCCGTCAGAGACCCAGTACTTC. Protein sequence: CASSMGLAGGPSETQYF.

The J gene is TRBJ2-7, the V gene TRBV28; 7 nucleotides agree with TRBD1. The trim removed 6 bases at V and 0 bases at J, leaving 5 bases unmatched. The length of the CDR3 is 14 residues. Germline CDR1 is MDHEN and CDR2 is SYDVKM. The CDR3 bases are TGTGCCAGCAGGATGGACAGGAACTCCTACGAGCAGTACTTC. Translated, it gives CASRMDRNSYEQYF. Complete variable domain (other parts from reference TRBV28 and TRBJ2-7): DVKVTQSSRYLVKRTGEKVFLECVQDMDHENMFWYRQDPGLGLRLIYFSYDVKMKEKGDIPEGYSVSREKKERFSLILESASTNQTSMYLCASRMDRNSYEQYFGPGTRLTVT.

In this sample, this clone turned up once. The genes are TRBV5-1 and TRBJ2-7, with 10 bases fitting TRBD2. Germline V CDR1 and CDR2: SGHRS, YFSETQ. With V trimmed by 2 bases and J by 9 bases, 11 bases remained unmatched. The CDR3 has 15 residues. CDR3 in DNA: TGCGCCAGCAGCTTATTAGCTCTAGCGGGAGATGTGCAGTACTTC. This translates into CASSLLALAGDVQYF.

This chain joins TRBV2 and TRBJ2-3, with TRBD2 matching 12 bases. There are 16 residues in the CDR3. The germline V gene encodes CDR1 SNHLY and CDR2 FYNNEI. Unmatched junction bases numbered 13, after V lost 7 bases and J lost 8 bases. The CDR3 DNA sequence: TGTGCCAGCAATTACGCCGGGACTAGCGGGTCTGGTACGCAGTATTTT. This gives the protein CASNYAGTSGSGTQYF.

The chain links TRBV4-2 to TRBJ2-1; TRBD2 matches 7 bases. The junction had 7 bases not matched to a gene; V was cut back by 1 base and J by 13 bases. The CDR3 length is 13 residues. Per the germline V gene, CDR1 is LGHNA and CDR2 is YNFKEQ. The CDR3 region is CASSQAASGGQFF. DNA of the CDR3: TGTGCCAGCAGCCAAGCCGCCTCGGGAGGTCAGTTCTTC.

This clone occurred a few times. The chain uses TRBV4-1 and TRBJ2-7, with a weak D call TRBD1 (5 bases). Per germline, CDR1 MGHRA and CDR2 YSYEKL. Trimming cost V 0 bases and J 0 bases, with 12 bases left between them. The CDR3 spans 16 residues. The CDR3 here is CASSQDGQGSSYEQYF. CDR3 nucleotide sequence: TGCGCCAGCAGCCAAGACGGTCAGGGAAGCTCCTACGAGCAGTACTTC.

The chain combines TRBV5-4 with TRBJ1-2; maybe TRBD1 (6 bases). V shed 5 bases and J shed 0 bases, with 11 bases lying between them. The CDR3 is 14 amino acids. The germline CDR1 and CDR2 sequences are SGHNT and YYREEE (reference sequence). This chain's CDR3 is CASSSGQPNYGYTF. The CDR3 coding sequence is TGTGCCAGCAGTAGTGGACAGCCTAACTATGGCTACACCTTC. Full variable domain (remainder filled in from reference TRBV5-4 and TRBJ1-2): ETGVTQSPTHLIKTRGQQVTLRCSSQSGHNTVSWYQQALGQGPQFIFQYYREEENGRGNFPPRFSGLQFPNYSSELNVNALELDDSALYLCASSSGQPNYGYTFGSGTRLTVV.

A single count supports this clone. The chain employs TRBV29-1 and TRBJ2-5; perhaps TRBD2 as D (5 bases). In germline, CDR1 is SQVTM, CDR2 ANQGSEA. This CDR3 is 14 amino acids long. V was cut by 4 bases and J by 5 bases, with 17 bases left in between. CDR3 bases: TGCAGCGTTGCCACTAGTGCCTCCGGTGAGACCCAGTACTTC. Translated: CSVATSASGETQYF. The complete variable domain, with remaining parts taken from reference TRBV29-1 and TRBJ2-5, reads SAVISQKPSRDICQRGTSLTIQCQVDSQVTMMFWYRQQPGQSLTLIATANQGSEATYESGFVIDKFPISRPNLTFSTLTVSNMSPEDSSIYLCSVATSASGETQYFGPGTRLLVL.

The V gene is TRBV4-3, the J gene TRBJ1-2; 9 nucleotides match TRBD1. CDR1 and CDR2 from the germline V gene are LGHNA and YSLEER. The CDR3 covers 15 residues. The junction had 9 bases not matched to a gene; V was cut back by 4 bases and J by 6 bases. CDR3 residues: CASSRLNRGPDGYTF. The CDR3 nucleotides are TGCGCCAGCAGCCGACTAAACAGGGGGCCTGATGGCTACACCTTC.

V gene TRBV18 combines with J gene TRBJ2-3; D is possibly TRBD1 (6 bases). Trimming took off 1 base at V and 5 bases at J, with 19 bases between the two ends. Germline V gene data show CDR1 as KGHSH and CDR2 as LQKENI. This CDR3 spans 17 amino acids. Here the CDR3 DNA reads TGTGCCAGCTCACCACAGCAGGGCGTACAGACAGGAGATACGCAGTATTTT. Amino acids: CASSPQQGVQTGDTQYF.

This chain's CDR3 is CASSLGGSTGANVLTF. The CDR3 DNA reads TGTGCCAGCAGCTTGGGGGGCTCCACTGGGGCCAACGTCCTGACTTTC. This chain connects TRBV5-4 to TRBJ2-6, with TRBD1 as a possible D gene (5 bases). V was shortened by 0 bases and J by 2 bases, with 9 bases between the two germline ends. The CDR3 extends over 16 amino acids. Germline V gives CDR1 SGHNT, CDR2 YYREEE (reference sequence).